This is a list of T cell receptor beta chains from one sample in a study of T-cell reconstitution after alpha-beta-depleted transplantation in children. A single record per CDR3 protein comes from TCRdb applying MiXCR to the PCR reads. The data show just under 550,000 distinct CDR3 sequences, around 20% seen once. The specimen was PBMCs from the stem cell graft donor, collected from the stem cell graft. The receptors here all came from a human donor who donated a stem cell graft to a child with acute lymphoblastic leukemia. CDR3s include the opening cysteine and the closing phenylalanine or tryptophan. The D gene is left open where the match is weak. Some rows have no size entry. The others give once, few or many, or a class for an expanded clone.

j_call,clone_size,v_call,d_call,cdr3_aa,cdr3_nt
TRBJ2-1,-,TRBV7-9,TRBD2,CASSFGLAFYNEQFF,TGTGCCAGCAGCTTTGGACTAGCGTTCTACAATGAGCAGTTCTTC
TRBJ2-1,-,TRBV18,TRBD2,CASSSTGTSADNEQFF,TGTGCCAGCTCATCAACCGGGACTAGCGCCGACAATGAGCAGTTCTTC
TRBJ2-5,-,TRBV15,TRBD2,CATSITSGRLETQYF,TGTGCCACCAGCATAACGAGCGGGAGACTGGAGACCCAGTACTTC
TRBJ2-4,-,TRBV5-4,TRBD2,CATRRGLAGGLENIQYF,TGTGCCACGCGTAGGGGACTAGCGGGAGGGCTGGAAAACATTCAGTACTTC
TRBJ2-1,-,TRBV9,TRBD2,CASSVDPGGPGDEQFF,TGTGCCAGCAGCGTAGACCCGGGAGGGCCCGGGGATGAGCAGTTCTTC
TRBJ2-2,-,TRBV27,-,CASSLSGGAGELFF,TGTGCCAGCAGTTTATCTGGAGGGGCCGGGGAGCTGTTTTTT
TRBJ1-5,few,TRBV15,TRBD1,CATSRAGQGDQPQHF,TGTGCCACCAGCAGGGCGGGACAGGGCGATCAGCCCCAGCATTTT
TRBJ2-4,-,TRBV4-1,-,CASSQGPGKNIQYF,TGCGCCAGCAGCCAGGGTCCAGGGAAAAACATTCAGTACTTC
TRBJ2-3,few,TRBV6-2/TRBV6-3,-,CASSTGTENTDTQYF,TGTGCCAGCAGCACAGGGACGGAAAACACAGATACGCAGTATTTT
TRBJ2-4,few,TRBV2,-,CASSDPGTKNIQYF,TGTGCCAGCAGTGACCCAGGAACCAAAAACATTCAGTACTTC
TRBJ2-1,few,TRBV20-1,-,CSAYNPQSSYNEQFF,TGCAGTGCTTACAATCCTCAGAGCTCCTACAATGAGCAGTTCTTC
TRBJ2-5,few,TRBV5-1,-,CASSLRQGPQKTQYF,TGCGCCAGCAGCTTGCGTCAGGGCCCCCAAAAGACCCAGTACTTC
TRBJ2-2,many,TRBV12-3/TRBV12-4,-,CASKRETYGELFF,TGTGCCAGCAAGAGGGAGACGTACGGGGAGCTGTTTTTT
TRBJ2-5,-,TRBV2,-,CASSPTDIQETQYF,TGTGCCAGCAGTCCTACCGATATCCAAGAGACCCAGTACTTC
TRBJ2-1,-,TRBV12-3/TRBV12-4,-,CASSRTRDGLRDEQFF,TGTGCCAGCAGTCGCACTAGAGATGGGCTACGAGATGAGCAGTTCTTC
TRBJ2-7,-,TRBV7-9,TRBD2,CASRLLAGGGNEQYF,TGTGCCAGCAGACTTCTAGCGGGAGGGGGTAACGAGCAGTACTTC
TRBJ1-5,-,TRBV11-2,TRBD1,CASSYNGQELNQPQHF,TGTGCCAGCAGCTATAACGGACAGGAGCTGAATCAGCCCCAGCATTTT
TRBJ2-3,few,TRBV15,-,CATSSRGEGTDTQYF,TGTGCCACCAGCTCCCGAGGGGAAGGCACAGATACGCAGTATTTT
TRBJ1-1,few,TRBV15,TRBD1,CATRNWDRGPTEAFF,TGTGCCACCCGAAATTGGGACAGGGGGCCGACTGAAGCTTTCTTT
TRBJ2-4,-,TRBV12-3/TRBV12-4,-,CASSYRSQENIQYF,TGTGCCAGCAGCTACAGAAGCCAAGAAAACATTCAGTACTTC
TRBJ2-7,-,TRBV27,-,CASSYERAYEQYF,TGTGCCAGCAGTTACGAGCGGGCCTACGAGCAGTACTTC
TRBJ2-7,-,TRBV29-1,-,CSVVTPPQEQYF,TGCAGCGTTGTGACTCCCCCGCAGGAGCAGTACTTC
TRBJ2-1,-,TRBV5-1,-,CASSLAVAATISYNEQFF,TGCGCCAGCAGCTTGGCGGTAGCGGCTACAATCTCCTACAATGAGCAGTTCTTC
TRBJ2-4,-,TRBV20-1,-,CSADREGKNIQYF,TGCAGTGCTGACAGGGAGGGAAAAAACATTCAGTACTTC
TRBJ2-7,few,TRBV29-1,TRBD2,CSAAQGLALSYEQYF,TGCAGCGCAGCGCAGGGACTAGCGTTATCCTACGAGCAGTACTTC
TRBJ1-6,-,TRBV12-3/TRBV12-4,-,CASTQGVPGNSPLHF,TGTGCCAGCACCCAAGGCGTCCCGGGAAATTCACCCCTCCACTTT
TRBJ2-7,-,TRBV5-6,-,CASSLSGLGGWEQYF,TGTGCCAGCAGCCTCTCGGGACTCGGTGGGTGGGAGCAGTACTTC
TRBJ1-1,few,TRBV6-5,-,CASSYGGRGGTEAFF,TGTGCCAGCAGTTACGGCGGCAGGGGAGGGACTGAAGCTTTCTTT
TRBJ2-7,-,TRBV4-2,TRBD2,CASSDAGGPEQYF,TGTGCCAGCAGCGACGCGGGAGGACCTGAGCAGTACTTC
TRBJ2-7,few,TRBV15,-,CATSRDGAENYEQYF,TGTGCCACCAGCAGAGATGGGGCGGAGAACTACGAGCAGTACTTC
TRBJ2-7,-,TRBV28,TRBD2,CASTLGLADFYEQYF,TGTGCCAGCACCCTAGGGCTAGCGGACTTCTACGAGCAGTACTTC
TRBJ2-7,-,TRBV4-2,-,CASSQDVPYEQYF,TGTGCCAGCAGCCAAGATGTCCCCTACGAGCAGTACTTC
TRBJ2-1,-,TRBV18,TRBD2,CASSRRTSETEKQFF,TGTGCCAGCTCACGGAGAACTAGCGAAACGGAAAAGCAGTTCTTC
TRBJ2-7,-,TRBV5-1,-,CASSLVARLGEQYF,TGCGCCAGCAGCTTGGTGGCTCGACTTGGCGAGCAGTACTTC
TRBJ2-7,few,TRBV5-1,-,CASSWDISYEQYF,TGCGCCAGCAGCTGGGACATCTCCTACGAGCAGTACTTC
TRBJ2-1,-,TRBV12-3/TRBV12-4,TRBD2,CASSARTGGIHEQFF,TGTGCCAGCAGTGCTAGGACGGGAGGTATCCATGAGCAGTTCTTC
TRBJ1-1,-,TRBV5-1,-,CASSFWEDTEAFF,TGCGCCAGCAGCTTCTGGGAGGACACTGAAGCTTTCTTT
TRBJ2-7,-,TRBV6-1,TRBD2,CASSPILAVYEQYF,TGTGCCAGCAGTCCCATCCTAGCGGTCTACGAGCAGTACTTC
TRBJ2-3,-,TRBV4-1,TRBD2,CASSQMGLEAQYF,TGCGCCAGCAGCCAGATGGGACTAGAGGCGCAGTATTTT
TRBJ1-2,-,TRBV27,-,CASLGRLDYGYTF,TGTGCCAGCTTGGGACGCCTAGACTATGGCTACACCTTC
TRBJ1-1,few,TRBV29-1,TRBD1,CSVEEDRPEAFF,TGCAGCGTTGAAGAGGACAGGCCTGAAGCTTTCTTT
TRBJ1-2,few,TRBV12-3/TRBV12-4,-,CASSLAPGPGYTF,TGTGCCAGCAGTTTAGCGCCGGGTCCGGGCTACACCTTC
TRBJ2-7,-,TRBV5-1,TRBD2,CASSWGLAGGQYEQYF,TGCGCCAGCAGCTGGGGACTAGCGGGAGGACAGTACGAGCAGTACTTC
TRBJ2-3,few,TRBV20-1,TRBD2,CSAPASGSSTDTQYF,TGCAGTGCCCCTGCTAGCGGGAGCAGCACAGATACGCAGTATTTT
TRBJ2-1,few,TRBV5-1,-,CASSLDGQRLEGQFF,TGCGCCAGCAGCCTGGATGGGCAGCGACTAGAGGGGCAGTTCTTC
TRBJ2-7,many,TRBV7-9,TRBD1,CASSPRTGGYEQYF,TGTGCCAGCAGCCCGCGGACAGGGGGTTACGAGCAGTACTTC
TRBJ1-4,-,TRBV5-1,-,CASSSLDFADGKLFF,TGCGCCAGCAGCTCCCTCGACTTCGCAGATGGAAAACTGTTTTTT
TRBJ2-7,few,TRBV27,TRBD1,CASSWTGNPYEQYF,TGTGCCAGCAGCTGGACAGGGAATCCCTACGAGCAGTACTTC
TRBJ2-2,-,TRBV18,TRBD2,CASSPPAGVNTGELFF,TGTGCCAGCTCACCACCGGCGGGAGTGAACACCGGGGAGCTGTTTTTT